Described below is a single T cell receptor beta chain sequence and its context. The V gene's germline CDR1 is MNHEY and CDR2 SMNVEV (reference sequence). The junction had 9 bases not matched to a gene; V was cut back by 8 bases and J by 4 bases. This CDR3 is 16 amino acids long. The data originate from a study of blood T cell repertoires in COVID-19. Across the study: Sites across the United States, Italy and Spain contributed samples from acute and convalescent COVID-19. Sample material is recorded as cDNA or gDNA derived from T cells, B-cell-depleted T cells, or PBMCs.

In the original processing: Reference gene primers were amplified, and this amplification served to estimate nucleated cell counts. Generated by immunoSEQ multiplex PCR, the TCRdb table keeps only in-frame clones and is missing some. V, J and clone size were drawn from that table, and D and trimming were deduced from the DNA. In the table there are 100,000 to 150,000 clones, under 85% of which are singletons. The source of this sequence is a man aged 60 to 75 with acute or convalescent COVID-19. Source material: peripheral blood. The V gene is TRBV27, the J gene TRBJ1-4; TRBD1 agrees at 11 bases. This CDR3 is CASSGQGAMGNEKLFF. The CDR3, as DNA: TGTGCCAGCTCTGGACAGGGGGCGATGGGTAATGAAAAACTGTTTTTT.